These 26 T cell receptor beta chains share one sample of origin, sequenced in a study of T-cell memory formation after mild COVID-19. A single record per CDR3 protein comes from TCRdb applying MiXCR to the 5' RACE reads. The sample shows hundreds of thousands of distinct CDR3 sequences, 25% of them seen only once. The sequencing sample was made of PBMCs or a T cell subset sorted from them (not recorded which). These receptors came from an adult woman who had mild COVID-19 (a few samples of this study predate the infection). Cell type and time point are not known.

This clonotype was found a few times. The V and J genes are TRBV6-1 and TRBJ2-3; tentatively, D is TRBD1 (6 bases). Germline V gene lookup returns CDR1 MNHNS and CDR2 SASEGT. V dropped 11 bases and J dropped 3 bases, with 15 bases sitting between them. The CDR3 has 13 residues. The CDR3 DNA reads TGTGCCGGATCAAACAGGGCGACAGATACGCAGTATTTT. It is translated as CAGSNRATDTQYF.

The chain is built from TRBV24-1 and TRBJ1-2; tentative D call: TRBD1 (6 bases). Trimming shortened V by 7 bases and J by 1 base, and 15 bases separated the two germline ends. The length of the CDR3 is 15 residues. Germline V gives CDR1 KGHDR, CDR2 SFDVKD. This CDR3 is CATSPGQSHNYGYTF. The CDR3 region has the DNA TGTGCCACCAGCCCGGGACAAAGCCATAACTATGGCTACACCTTC.

This clonotype was detected only a few times. The chain has TRBV12-3 or TRBV12-4 and TRBJ1-5, with a possible D match to TRBD1 (6 bases). V was clipped by 0 bases and J by 2 bases, with 8 bases between them. This CDR3 has 15 residues. CDR3 sequence reads: CASSLAHRGNQPQHF. Written as DNA, the CDR3 is TGTGCCAGCAGTTTAGCGCACAGGGGCAATCAGCCCCAGCATTTT.

V usage is TRBV29-1 and J usage is TRBJ1-5; 9 bases map to TRBD1. V shed 6 bases, J shed 3 bases, and the junction held 6 bases outside the gene matches. The CDR3 totals 14 residues. CDR1 is SQVTM, CDR2 ANQGSEA, per germline. In DNA, the CDR3 is TGCAGCGTCGTGACAGGGGGGAACAATCAGCCCCAGCATTTT. It encodes CSVVTGGNNQPQHF.

This chain connects TRBV12-3 or TRBV12-4 to TRBJ2-5; no clear D gene. CDR3 size: 17 residues. Trimming took off 3 bases at V and 1 base at J, with 18 bases between the two ends. CDR3: CASSFLRQARIQETQYF. In nucleotides, the CDR3 is TGTGCCAGCAGTTTCTTGCGGCAGGCTCGAATCCAAGAGACCCAGTACTTC.

In this sample, this clonotype turned up many times. This sequence joins TRBV4-1 and TRBJ2-5; TRBD2 matches at 15 bases. Per the germline V gene, CDR1 is MGHRA and CDR2 is YSYEKL. This CDR3 has 16 residues. V lost 4 bases, J lost 2 bases, and 2 bases stayed unmatched. The CDR3 DNA reads TGCGCCAGCAGCCGGGGACTAGCGGGGGGTCAAGAGACCCAGTACTTC. Translating gives CASSRGLAGGQETQYF.

The V call is TRBV12-3 or TRBV12-4, the J call TRBJ2-3; D remains ambiguous. V lost 6 bases to trimming and J lost 2 bases, with 12 bases between them. CDR3 size: 14 residues. This chain's CDR3 is CASSLPPNTDTQYF. The CDR3 DNA reads as TGTGCCAGCAGCTTACCTCCGAACACAGATACGCAGTATTTT.

V gene TRBV20-1 combines with J gene TRBJ2-3; weak D call: TRBD2 (6 bases). CDR3 length equals 15 residues. Trimming left V 3 bases short and J 7 bases short, with 20 bases between. Looked up from germline, CDR1 is DFQATT and CDR2 is SNEGSKA (reference sequence). This CDR3 reads CSASGPGLARHTQYF. Written as DNA, the CDR3 is TGCAGTGCTAGCGGACCGGGACTTGCGAGACATACGCAGTATTTT.

The chain uses TRBV18 and TRBJ2-5, with no clear D. The CDR3 extends over 14 amino acids. The V and J ends lost 4 bases and 4 bases respectively, with 13 bases between them. Per germline, CDR1 KGHSH and CDR2 LQKENI. The CDR3 bases are TGTGCCAGCTCACGAGATGGCCTTCTAGAGACCCAGTACTTC. Translated, it gives CASSRDGLLETQYF.

The rearrangement uses TRBV2 and TRBJ2-1; TRBD2 matches 9 bases. In germline, CDR1 is SNHLY, CDR2 FYNNEI. This CDR3 has 18 amino acids. The junction had 12 bases not matched to a gene; V was cut back by 5 bases and J by 1 base. The CDR3 is CASSLPREGTWSYNEQFF. The CDR3 bases are TGTGCCAGCAGTCTCCCGCGGGAGGGCACGTGGTCCTACAATGAGCAGTTCTTC.

In its sample, this clonotype was seen a few times. V is TRBV7-8 and J is TRBJ1-5, with TRBD1 as a possible D gene (5 bases). CDR3 length: 15 residues. CDR1 and CDR2 from the germline V gene are SGHVS and FQNEAQ. Trimming removed 0 bases from V and 4 bases from J, with 10 bases in between. The CDR3 DNA sequence: TGTGCCAGCAGCTTAGCGTGGCAGGGTAATCAGCCCCAGCATTTT. Translation: CASSLAWQGNQPQHF.

J is TRBJ1-5 and V is TRBV27, with D hard to call. Trimming removed 7 bases at V and 0 bases at J, with 10 bases between. Looked up from germline, CDR1 is MNHEY and CDR2 is SMNVEV (reference sequence). This CDR3 has 14 amino acids. CDR3 amino acids: CASTDLSSNQPQHF. In DNA, the CDR3 is TGTGCCAGCACTGACTTAAGTAGCAATCAGCCCCAGCATTTT.

This clonotype has at least ten counts. This chain connects TRBV20-1 to TRBJ2-3; 9 positions agree with TRBD2. After removal of 6 bases from V and 2 bases from J, the junction contained 9 bases not matched to a gene. The V gene's germline CDR1 is DFQATT and CDR2 SNEGSKA (reference sequence). This CDR3 comprises 15 residues. CDR3 sequence (DNA): TGCAGTGCGCGGGGGGGCTCGGGTTCCACAGATACGCAGTATTTT. It translates to CSARGGSGSTDTQYF.

V usage is TRBV11-3 and J usage is TRBJ2-5; 7 nucleotides line up with TRBD1. V dropped 5 bases and J dropped 0; count of bases not matched to a gene: 6. This CDR3 contains 15 residues. Germline V gene data show CDR1 as SGHNT and CDR2 as YENEEA. The CDR3 protein is CASSPRQGDQETQYF. The DNA of the CDR3 is TGTGCCAGCAGCCCTAGACAGGGTGACCAAGAGACCCAGTACTTC. Full variable domain (missing parts from reference TRBV11-3 and TRBJ2-5): EAGVVQSPRYKIIEKKQPVAFWCNPISGHNTLYWYLQNLGQGPELLIRYENEEAVDDSQLPKDRFSAERLKGVDSTLKIQPAELGDSAVYLCASSPRQGDQETQYFGPGTRLLVL.

This clonotype was recorded a few times. The chain has TRBV11-1 and TRBJ1-2; D is undetermined. Germline V gene data show CDR1 as SGHAT and CDR2 as FQDESV (reference sequence). The CDR3 sequence is 13 residues long. The ends were cut back, 2 bases at V and 2 bases at J, with 6 bases in the middle. DNA of the CDR3: TGTGCCAGCAGCTTACCATCCAACTATGGCTACACCTTC. Translation gives CASSLPSNYGYTF. Full variable domain (outside the CDR3, taken from reference TRBV11-1 and TRBJ1-2): EAEVAQSPRYKITEKSQAVAFWCDPISGHATLYWYRQILGQGPELLVQFQDESVVDDSQLPKDRFSAERLKGVDSTLKIQPAELGDSAMYLCASSLPSNYGYTFGSGTRLTVV.

This clonotype was detected a few times. This chain connects TRBV11-2 to TRBJ2-5; no clear D gene. The length of the CDR3 is 14 residues. V lost 1 base to trimming and J lost 3 bases, with 9 bases between them. The germline V gene encodes CDR1 SGHAT and CDR2 FQNNGV. The CDR3 bases are TGTGCCAGCAGCTTAGGTACCTTTGAAGAGACCCAGTACTTC. Encoded protein: CASSLGTFEETQYF.

This clonotype was seen a handful of times. The chain combines TRBV12-3 or TRBV12-4 with TRBJ2-3; TRBD2 matches at 8 bases. This CDR3 spans 14 amino acids. V lost 8 bases to trimming and J lost 2 bases; unmatched junction nucleotides: 6. The DNA of the CDR3 is TGTGCCAGCGCCAGCGGGGGACTCACAGATACGCAGTATTTT. This codes for CASASGGLTDTQYF.

The chain combines TRBV6-5 with TRBJ1-2; D is perhaps TRBD1 (5 bases). The germline V and J ends were trimmed by 2 bases and 7 bases, with 14 bases remaining between them. The CDR3 has 14 residues. The germline gives CDR1 MNHEY, CDR2 SVGAGI. CDR3 region: CASSYSGGSPGYTF. CDR3 nucleotides: TGTGCCAGCAGTTACAGCGGGGGTTCTCCTGGCTACACCTTC.

This clonotype was observed a handful of times. V and J are TRBV30 and TRBJ2-3; the match to TRBD2 covers 9 bases. This CDR3 has 15 residues. The V segment lost 0 bases and the J segment 3 bases; nucleotides outside the gene matches: 4. Germline loops: CDR1 GTSNPN, CDR2 SVGIG (reference sequence). The CDR3 protein is CAWSVVLAGTDTQYF. CDR3 nucleotides: TGTGCCTGGAGTGTAGTGCTAGCGGGGACAGATACGCAGTATTTT.

This clonotype was counted only a few times. This rearrangement joins TRBV12-3 or TRBV12-4 to TRBJ2-3; D ambiguous. The CDR3 loop spans 13 amino acids. V lost 5 bases and J lost 6, with 12 bases in between. CDR3 protein: CASSPDGLDTQYF. In nucleotides, the CDR3 is TGTGCCAGCAGTCCAGATGGGTTGGATACGCAGTATTTT.

The V call is TRBV11-2, the J call TRBJ2-3; D unclear. V was cut by 5 bases and J by 0 bases, with 15 bases left in between. Per germline, CDR1 SGHAT and CDR2 FQNNGV. CDR3 size: 16 residues. CDR3 region: CASSLVRTSSTDTQYF. The CDR3 DNA reads TGTGCCAGCAGCCTAGTCAGGACCTCTAGCACAGATACGCAGTATTTT.

This clonotype was observed a handful of times. The chain carries TRBV12-3 or TRBV12-4 and TRBJ1-2; D is undetermined. With 5 bases removed from V and 0 bases from J, the gap between germline ends came to 13 bases. CDR3 length: 15 residues. The CDR3 bases are TGTGCCAGCAGTCCCTCGGGAGGAGCTAACTATGGCTACACCTTC. Protein sequence: CASSPSGGANYGYTF.

V usage is TRBV7-2 and J usage is TRBJ2-2; D is perhaps TRBD1 or TRBD2 (6 bases each). Germline CDR1 reads SGHTA; CDR2 reads FQGNSA. This CDR3 is built from 15 residues. The V and J ends lost 4 bases and 7 bases respectively, with 16 bases between them. CDR3 sequence (DNA): TGTGCCAGCAGCTCGAGGACGGGGGCTGGCGGGGAGCTGTTTTTT. Its translation is CASSSRTGAGGELFF.

This clonotype showed up just a few times. V usage is TRBV20-1 and J usage is TRBJ2-2; no reliable D call. V was trimmed by 3 bases and J by 3 bases, leaving 11 bases between them. In germline, CDR1 is DFQATT, CDR2 SNEGSKA (reference sequence). This CDR3 is 14 amino acids long. The CDR3 DNA reads TGCAGTGCTAGTCATTTCCGGGACACCGGGGAGCTGTTTTTT. Translated: CSASHFRDTGELFF.

The genes are TRBV24-1 and TRBJ2-3; 7 nucleotides align to TRBD2. Germline CDR1 is KGHDR and CDR2 is SFDVKD. The CDR3 spans 16 residues. V was clipped by 1 base and J by 1 base; unmatched bases: 4. CDR3 coding DNA: TGTGCCACCAGTGATTTAGGGAGGGGACGCACAGATACGCAGTATTTT. Translation: CATSDLGRGRTDTQYF.

The chain carries TRBV15 and TRBJ2-6, with unresolved D. V lost 3 bases and J lost 1, with 1 base in between. The CDR3 runs to 13 residues. CDR1 and CDR2 (germline): LNHNV, YYDKDF (reference sequence). The CDR3 nucleotides are TGTGCCACCAGCAGGTCTGGGGCCAACGTCCTGACTTTC. This sequence encodes CATSRSGANVLTF.